This passage covers 11 T cell receptor beta chains from one sample sequenced in a study of T-cell reconstitution after alpha-beta-depleted transplantation in children. Unique molecular identifiers featured in how the TCRbeta library was prepared. TCRdb re-derived calls from the PCR reads in MiXCR, one entry per CDR3 protein. The repertoire holds almost 500,000 distinct CDR3 sequences, with roughly 10% as singletons. This specimen consisted of PBMCs, obtained before TCRalphabeta/CD19-depleted stem cell transplant. These receptors came from a child aged 2 to 10 with inherited bone marrow failure, due to receive a stem cell transplant.

This clonotype was seen many times. This chain connects TRBV20-1 to TRBJ2-5; the D call may be TRBD1 or TRBD2 (5 bases each). Trimming pared 5 bases from V and 7 bases from J, leaving 17 bases between. The CDR3 covers 13 residues. Germline V gene sequence: CDR1 DFQATT, CDR2 SNEGSKA (reference sequence). This chain's CDR3 is CSAFPWGIWTQYF. In DNA form, the CDR3 reads TGCAGTGCTTTCCCATGGGGGATCTGGACCCAGTACTTC.

V and J are TRBV29-1 and TRBJ2-5, with 7 bases lining up with TRBD1. The CDR3 spans 13 residues. Looked up from germline, CDR1 is SQVTM and CDR2 is ANQGSEA. Trimming at V came to 3 bases and at J to 2 bases, leaving 3 bases not matched to a gene. The CDR3: CSVELQGQETQYF. The CDR3 DNA reads TGCAGCGTTGAGCTACAGGGGCAAGAGACCCAGTACTTC. Full variable domain (rest looked up from reference TRBV29-1 and TRBJ2-5): SAVISQKPSRDICQRGTSLTIQCQVDSQVTMMFWYRQQPGQSLTLIATANQGSEATYESGFVIDKFPISRPNLTFSTLTVSNMSPEDSSIYLCSVELQGQETQYFGPGTRLLVL.

This clonotype was detected a few times. The genes are TRBV18 and TRBJ1-2; D perhaps matches TRBD1 (6 bases). Trimming took off 2 bases at V and 10 bases at J, with 11 bases between the two ends. CDR3 length: 12 residues. Germline CDR1 KGHSH, CDR2 LQKENI. DNA of the CDR3: TGTGCCAGCTCACCAAGGGAGGGGGACTACACCTTC. Protein product: CASSPREGDYTF.

This clonotype was observed at least ten times. The rearrangement uses TRBV4-3 and TRBJ2-6; D is undetermined. The length of the CDR3 is 15 residues. V was trimmed by 0 bases and J by 3 bases, leaving 6 bases between them. Germline values: CDR1 LGHNA, CDR2 YSLEER. CDR3 in DNA: TGCGCCAGCAGCCAAGAATTAGTTGGGGCCAACGTCCTGACTTTC. Translation gives CASSQELVGANVLTF.

This clonotype was picked up many times. The V call is TRBV5-1, the J call TRBJ2-3, with D perhaps TRBD1 (5 bases). Trimming stripped 0 bases from V and 3 bases from J, with 11 bases between. This CDR3 spans 15 amino acids. The germline gives CDR1 SGHRS, CDR2 YFSETQ. For the CDR3, the DNA is TGCGCCAGCAGCTTGGAGTTGGGGCGAACAGATACGCAGTATTTT. Translation: CASSLELGRTDTQYF.

This clonotype showed up many times. This chain links TRBV7-8 with TRBJ1-2; 8 bases align to TRBD1. The CDR3 totals 15 residues. Germline CDR1 and CDR2: SGHVS and FQNEAQ. V lost 6 bases to trimming and J lost 6 bases; unmatched junction nucleotides: 12. The CDR3 region has the DNA TGTGCCAGCAGACTACGCGGACAGGGAAGGGATGGCTACACCTTC. Amino acid sequence: CASRLRGQGRDGYTF.

The table lists this clonotype with many counts. The V gene is TRBV29-1, the J gene TRBJ2-1, with 8 bases matching TRBD2. J gave up 0 bases and V 5 bases, and 12 bases lay outside the gene matches. There are 17 residues in the CDR3. Germline-derived CDR1 and CDR2 are SQVTM and ANQGSEA. The CDR3 sequence is CSVPRVASGYSYNEQFF. Here the CDR3 DNA reads TGCAGCGTTCCAAGGGTGGCTAGCGGGTACTCCTACAATGAGCAGTTCTTC.

This chain uses TRBV6-5 with TRBJ2-2; 7 bases agree with TRBD2. The germline CDR1 and CDR2 sequences are MNHEY and SVGAGI. The CDR3 contains 16 residues. J was trimmed by 6 bases and V by 3 bases; bases with no gene match: 10. The CDR3 DNA reads TGTGCCAGCAGTTATCTGGCGGGAGAAGGGTCCGGGGAGCTGTTTTTT. The encoded protein is CASSYLAGEGSGELFF.

The table lists this clonotype with many counts. The chain couples TRBV20-1 to TRBJ2-7; 7 positions match TRBD1. The V gene end was trimmed by 5 bases and the J gene end by 6 bases; junction bases not matched to a gene: 13. CDR3 length equals 14 residues. Germline CDR1 DFQATT, CDR2 SNEGSKA (reference sequence). The CDR3 reads CSADRRDRESEQYF. As DNA, the CDR3 is TGCAGTGCTGACCGCCGCGACAGGGAGTCCGAGCAGTACTTC.

With regard to this clonotype: A much larger clonotype is one base distant, so this may be a read error. This chain connects TRBV20-1 to TRBJ2-2; D is uncertain. The germline V gene encodes CDR1 DFQATT and CDR2 SNEGSKA (reference sequence). This CDR3 contains 14 residues. CDR3 coding DNA: TGCACTGCTAGACAAGCAAAGAACACCGGGGAGCTGTTTTTT. It codes for CTARQAKNTGELFF.

This clonotype came up many times. The chain recombines TRBV2 with TRBJ2-2; D is undetermined. Germline loops: CDR1 SNHLY, CDR2 FYNNEI. V dropped 7 bases and J dropped 4 bases, with 7 bases sitting between them. The CDR3 extends over 12 amino acids. CDR3 residues: CASTWGTGELFF. The CDR3 DNA reads as TGTGCCAGCACGTGGGGCACCGGGGAGCTGTTTTTT.